This TCR beta chain was obtained from a study of shared T cell receptors in the human thymus. This clone appeared a few times. The protocol was immunoSEQ multiplex PCR, while the TCRdb copy is restricted to in-frame clones and leaves out a portion. The sample carries some 660,000 clones, 70% to 90% recorded once. Another study also made use of these data, one on human thymus T cells. This second study notes: The source of the thymus tissue was resections taken during corrective heart surgery. Highly overlapping thymic repertoires among unrelated individuals were reported in related research.

Sample: thymocytes. The clonotype comes from a boy less than two years old with a congenital heart defect.

This CDR3 reads CASSTHDRVREQYF. CDR3 coding DNA: TGTGCCAGTAGTACCCATGACAGGGTGCGGGAGCAGTACTTC. The chain links TRBV19 to TRBJ2-7, with 7 bases that match TRBD1. The CDR3 covers 14 residues. After removal of 4 bases from V and 7 bases from J, the junction contained 10 bases not matched to a gene. Germline CDR1 LNHDA, CDR2 SQIVND (reference sequence).